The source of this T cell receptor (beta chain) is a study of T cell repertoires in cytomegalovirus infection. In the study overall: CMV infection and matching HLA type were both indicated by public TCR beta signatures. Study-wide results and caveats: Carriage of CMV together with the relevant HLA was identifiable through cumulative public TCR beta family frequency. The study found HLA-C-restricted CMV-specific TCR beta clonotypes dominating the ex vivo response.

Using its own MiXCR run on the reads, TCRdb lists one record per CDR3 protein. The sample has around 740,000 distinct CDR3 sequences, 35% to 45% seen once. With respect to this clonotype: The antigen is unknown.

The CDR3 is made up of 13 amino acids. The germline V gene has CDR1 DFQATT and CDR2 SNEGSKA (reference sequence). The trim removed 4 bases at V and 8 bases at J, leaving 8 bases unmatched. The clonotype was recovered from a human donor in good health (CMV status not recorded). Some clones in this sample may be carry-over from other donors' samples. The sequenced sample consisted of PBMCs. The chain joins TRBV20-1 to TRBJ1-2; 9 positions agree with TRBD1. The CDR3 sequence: CSATPTGGSGYTF. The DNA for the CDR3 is TGCAGTGCTACCCCGACAGGGGGATCGGGCTACACCTTC.